The 6 T cell receptor beta chains in this list originate from one sample, sequenced in a study of breast tumors, draining lymph nodes, adjacent tissues. From the multiplex PCR reads, TCRdb called clonotypes with MiXCR, one entry per CDR3 protein. This repertoire shows some 120,000 distinct CDR3 sequences, approximately 22% found once; its top ten account for roughly 2%. Samples came from axillary lymph nodes draining the breast cancer. The specimen sequenced was axillary lymph node tissue. Receptor source: a female donor with breast cancer. Some clones in this sample may be carry-over from other donors' samples.

This clonotype has a handful of counts. A much larger clone lies a single base off, so this may be a read error. The rearrangement joins TRBV5-6 to TRBJ2-1; D ambiguous. Germline V CDR1 and CDR2: SGHDT, YYEEEE. This CDR3 has 14 amino acids. Trimming took off 1 base at V and 6 bases at J, with 11 bases between the two ends. CDR3 region: CASSLSLLSNEQFF. CDR3 DNA sequence: TGTGCCAGCAGCTTGAGCTTGCTGAGCAATGAGCAGTTCTTC.

This clonotype was found many times. J is TRBJ2-3 and V is TRBV12-3 or TRBV12-4; possibly TRBD2 for D (6 bases). V was shortened by 3 bases and J by 3 bases, with 10 bases between the two germline ends. CDR3 length equals 14 residues. CDR3: CASSFAGITDTQYF. In DNA, the CDR3 is TGTGCCAGCAGTTTTGCGGGAATAACAGATACGCAGTATTTT.

This clonotype was counted at least ten times. The rearrangement uses TRBV28 and TRBJ2-5; 7 bases are a match to TRBD2. In germline, CDR1 is MDHEN, CDR2 SYDVKM. The CDR3 totals 16 residues. The J segment lost 2 bases and the V segment lost 4 bases, leaving 10 bases of the junction unmatched. CDR3 sequence (DNA): TGTGCCAGCAGTTGGGGAGGGGCGCGGGAACAAGAGACCCAGTACTTC. Protein sequence: CASSWGGAREQETQYF.

Details on this clonotype: This may come from a read error, since a much larger clone is one base off. This sequence joins TRBV24-1 and TRBJ2-5; 9 nucleotides match TRBD2. This CDR3 has 15 residues. Germline trimming cut 4 bases from V and 1 base from J; bases unmatched to any gene: 3. CDR1 is KGHDR and CDR2 is SFDVKD in the germline V gene. The chain's CDR3 is CATSEGTSSQETQYF. The CDR3 DNA reads TGTGCCACCAGTGAGGGGACTAGCAGCCAAGAGACCCAGTACTTC.

This chain joins TRBV28 and TRBJ2-5; D is perhaps TRBD2 (7 bases). Germline CDR1 reads MDHEN; CDR2 reads SYDVKM. The V and J ends lost 5 bases and 6 bases respectively, with 16 bases between them. The CDR3 is 14 residues long. The CDR3 sequence: CASSDPGEGKTQYF. The CDR3 DNA reads TGTGCCAGCAGTGATCCAGGGGAGGGCAAGACCCAGTACTTC.

This clonotype occurred many times. The chain links TRBV3-1 to TRBJ1-6; a possible D gene is TRBD1 (5 bases). This CDR3 is built from 15 residues. The germline V gene encodes CDR1 LGHDT and CDR2 YNNKEL (reference sequence). The V end was cut by 4 bases, the J end by 7 bases, with 14 bases between. CDR3 nucleotides: TGTGCCAGCAGCCTATCGACAGTAGAGAATTCACCCCTCCACTTT. Protein product: CASSLSTVENSPLHF.